These 10 T cell receptor beta chains were all obtained from the same sample, sequenced in a study of T-cell memory formation after mild COVID-19. TCRdb used MiXCR to reprocess the 5' RACE reads, holding one entry per CDR3 protein. The sample has 450,000 to 650,000 distinct CDR3 sequences; 20% are singletons. Sequencing used PBMCs or a T cell subset sorted from them (not recorded which). The receptors were sampled from an adult woman who had mild COVID-19 (a few samples of this study predate the infection). Cell type and time point are not known.

This clonotype was seen ten or more times. The J gene is TRBJ2-3, the V gene TRBV7-9; no reliable D call. The V end lost 5 bases, the J end lost 2 bases, and 8 bases lay between the germline ends. CDR3 length: 13 residues. The germline V gene has CDR1 SEHNR and CDR2 FQNEAQ (reference sequence). CDR3 sequence reads: CASSPGPTDTQYF. The CDR3 region has the DNA TGTGCCAGCAGCCCCGGACCCACAGATACGCAGTATTTT.

There are a few counts of this clonotype. The chain links TRBV6-5 to TRBJ2-1; the match to TRBD2 covers 12 bases. The CDR3 is 19 amino acids. The germline V gene encodes CDR1 MNHEY and CDR2 SVGAGI. V was clipped by 2 bases and J by 8 bases; unmatched bases: 16. CDR3 DNA sequence: TGTGCCAGCAGTTACACGATATCCTTTAGGACTAGCGGGACCTATGAGCAGTTCTTC. Encoded protein: CASSYTISFRTSGTYEQFF.

The V call is TRBV5-6, the J call TRBJ1-5; a weak D match, TRBD1 (5 bases). The germline CDR1 and CDR2 sequences are SGHDT and YYEEEE. The CDR3 consists of 15 residues. Trimming removed 1 base from V and 2 bases from J, with 10 bases in between. DNA for the CDR3: TGTGCCAGCAGCTTGCGGGGGATAGGCAATCAGCCCCAGCATTTT. Translated, it gives CASSLRGIGNQPQHF.

V is TRBV12-3 or TRBV12-4 and J is TRBJ1-4, with D unclear. There are 15 residues in the CDR3. V was shortened by 7 bases and J by 1 base, with 13 bases between the two germline ends. This CDR3 is CASKNSAETNEKLFF. Here the CDR3 DNA reads TGTGCCAGCAAAAACTCCGCGGAAACTAATGAAAAACTGTTTTTT.

In its sample, this clonotype was seen once. The rearrangement uses TRBV15 and TRBJ1-4; D gene ambiguous. This CDR3 has 15 amino acids. The V and J ends lost 5 bases and 4 bases respectively, with 14 bases between them. CDR1 and CDR2 (germline): LNHNV, YYDKDF (reference sequence). The CDR3, as DNA: TGTGCCACCAGCGGACCGACGGAACTTAATGAAAAACTGTTTTTT. This gives the protein CATSGPTELNEKLFF.

The CDR3 nucleotides are TGCGCCAGCAGCCCTTGGGCGGGAGGGTACAATGAGCAGTTCTTC. Translation gives CASSPWAGGYNEQFF. This chain uses TRBV5-1 with TRBJ2-1; TRBD2 aligns across 9 bases. The CDR3 covers 15 residues. Germline loops: CDR1 SGHRS, CDR2 YFSETQ. Trimming took 4 bases from V and 4 from J; bases not matched to a gene: 6.

This CDR3 reads CASSRRDSVVGELFF. The CDR3 DNA reads TGTGCCAGCAGCAGAAGGGACTCTGTTGTCGGGGAGCTGTTTTTT. The J gene is TRBJ2-2, the V gene TRBV14; tentatively, D is TRBD2 (6 bases). This CDR3 has 15 residues. Looked up from germline, CDR1 is SGHDN and CDR2 is FVKESK. V was cut by 5 bases and J by 7 bases, with 17 bases left in between.

This clonotype was seen only a few times. The V gene is TRBV4-2, the J gene TRBJ1-2, with D maybe TRBD1 (6 bases). V dropped 0 bases and J dropped 5 bases, with 13 bases sitting between them. CDR1 and CDR2 (germline): LGHNA, YNFKEQ. The CDR3 runs to 15 residues. The DNA for the CDR3 is TGTGCCAGCAGCCAAGATGCAGGGGCATTTTATGGCTACACCTTC. Translation: CASSQDAGAFYGYTF.

This clonotype was recorded a few times. The V gene is TRBV19, the J gene TRBJ2-7; 9 bases align to TRBD2. Trimming took 6 bases from V and 3 from J; bases not matched to a gene: 3. From germline, CDR1 is LNHDA and CDR2 SQIVND (reference sequence). The length of the CDR3 is 13 residues. In DNA, the CDR3 is TGTGCCAGTAGGGTTAGCGGGAGCTACGAGCAGTACTTC. Its translation is CASRVSGSYEQYF.

This chain uses TRBV3-1 with TRBJ2-1, with unresolved D. The CDR3 loop spans 12 amino acids. Between the trimmed V and J ends, which lost 1 base and 12 bases, there was a span of 10 bases. Germline values: CDR1 LGHDT, CDR2 YNNKEL (reference sequence). The CDR3 DNA follows: TGTGCCAGCAGCCAAGTATCAATCCGGCAGTTCTTC. It codes for CASSQVSIRQFF.